These T cell receptor beta chains were read from a single sample in a study of cytomegalovirus exposure and HLA in healthy donors. Profiled with immunoSEQ multiplex PCR; TCRdb holds only in-frame clones, not every one. The sample has some 110,000 clones, around nine tenths seen once. Sequenced material: PBMCs. The receptors were gathered from a man between 18 and 29 years old in good health and CMV-seropositive. Both conserved end residues are part of each CDR3. Fields, in order: J gene, clone size, V gene, D gene, CDR3 protein, CDR3 DNA. A D gene is named only where the DNA matches it firmly. Not all rows give a size; the values are once, few, many and, for expanded clones, a class.

TRBJ2-5,.,TRBV15,TRBD1,CATSRRKQGAGETQYF,TGTGCCACCAGCAGAAGAAAACAGGGGGCAGGGGAGACCCAGTACTTC
TRBJ1-3,.,TRBV15,TRBD1,CATSTRTGGIGSGNTIYF,TGTGCCACCAGCACCAGGACAGGGGGAATTGGGTCTGGAAACACCATATATTTT
TRBJ2-1,once,TRBV6-5,.,CASRKGSYEQFF,TGTGCCAGCAGAAAAGGGAGTTATGAGCAGTTCTTC
TRBJ2-2,few,TRBV7-2,.,CASSFGGLGELFF,TGTGCCAGCAGCTTCGGAGGGTTGGGGGAGCTGTTTTTT
TRBJ1-5,.,TRBV28,TRBD1,CASSLWQGAGQPQHF,TGTGCCAGCAGTTTATGGCAGGGGGCCGGGCAGCCCCAGCATTTT
TRBJ2-4,.,TRBV5-4,TRBD1,CASSQEQGAGNIQYF,TGTGCCAGCAGCCAGGAACAGGGGGCGGGGAACATTCAGTACTTC
TRBJ1-2,.,TRBV29-1,.,CSVVTGSNYGYTF,TGCAGCGTTGTTACAGGATCGAACTATGGCTACACCTTC
TRBJ1-5,.,TRBV28,.,CASSSILQGFYSNQPQHF,TGTGCCAGCAGTTCAATATTACAGGGATTCTATAGCAATCAGCCCCAGCATTTT
TRBJ2-3,.,TRBV28,.,CASSSIQRTPGLTQYF,TGTGCCAGCAGTTCAATCCAGCGAACCCCGGGACTCACGCAGTATTTT
TRBJ2-7,.,TRBV4-2,.,CASSQHRSYEQYF,TGTGCCAGCAGCCAGCACAGGTCCTACGAGCAGTACTTC
TRBJ2-7,.,TRBV7-2,TRBD2,CASSPQLAGGRLEQYF,TGTGCCAGCAGCCCGCAACTAGCGGGGGGGCGTCTTGAGCAGTACTTC
TRBJ2-7,.,TRBV7-9,.,CASESAYEQYF,TGTGCCAGCGAGTCCGCCTACGAGCAGTACTTC
TRBJ1-1,.,TRBV6-6,.,CASSDSRYPEAFF,TGTGCCAGCAGTGACAGCCGATACCCTGAAGCTTTCTTT
TRBJ1-5,.,TRBV5-1,.,CASSYRPRDYYGEDQPQHF,TGCGCCAGCAGCTACCGCCCCCGGGACTACTACGGTGAAGATCAGCCCCAGCATTTT
TRBJ2-5,.,TRBV18,.,CASSPTDILETQYF,TGTGCCAGCTCACCAACGGACATTTTGGAGACCCAGTACTTC
TRBJ1-3,.,TRBV19,.,CASSLGTLGNTIYF,TGTGCCAGTAGTCTAGGCACATTAGGAAACACCATATATTTT
TRBJ1-6,.,TRBV14,.,CASSQWTHSTYNSPLHF,TGTGCCAGCAGCCAATGGACTCACTCGACCTATAATTCACCCCTCCACTTT
TRBJ1-1,.,TRBV9,.,CASSVHRDMNTEAFF,TGTGCCAGCAGCGTCCACAGGGACATGAACACTGAAGCTTTCTTT
TRBJ2-3,.,TRBV7-8,TRBD2,CASSLGAGLAGGTAFGDTQYF,TGTGCCAGCAGCTTAGGCGCGGGTCTAGCGGGGGGGACGGCCTTCGGAGATACGCAGTATTTT
TRBJ1-2,.,TRBV7-8,.,CASSYREGGYTF,TGTGCCAGCAGCTACAGGGAAGGGGGCTACACCTTC
TRBJ1-3,.,TRBV4-3,.,CASSQGQEGLSGNTIYF,TGCGCCAGCAGCCAAGGTCAAGAGGGACTTTCTGGAAACACCATATATTTT
TRBJ1-1,.,TRBV28,.,CASRQQGGNTEAFF,TGTGCCAGCAGACAACAGGGCGGGAACACTGAAGCTTTCTTT